This TCR beta chain originates from a study of blood T cell repertoires in COVID-19 (dated by TCRdb to 2018 to 2021). About the full investigation: Samples from collaborators originated in the United States, Italy and Spain and spanned both the acute and convalescent phases of COVID-19. The material from the prospective study consisted of cDNA or gDNA derived from T cells, B-cell-depleted T cells, or PBMCs. The dataset comprised deeply sampled blood TCRbeta repertoires from subjects exposed to, actively infected with, or recovered from COVID-19. The samples were drawn from two sources: the first 160 participants of the ongoing ImmuneRACE study, and some 1,300 subjects contributed by 6 global collaborators. The sample metadata nearly always contained a de-identified subject ID, COVID-19 status, age in years and sex. Where available, HLA class I and class II types were obtained from metadata supplied by the sample provider rather than from assay-based typing. The repertoires were released in a freely available public database intended as a resource for research on the immune response to SARS-CoV-2. Broad study findings and their caveats: How much clinical and demographic metadata was included differed by source and by participant, and the metadata was provided uncurated.

TCRbeta CDR3 regions were amplified from genomic DNA using the immunoSEQ Assay, a bias-controlled multiplex PCR. The study's processing was this. The number of nucleated cells in each sample was estimated by amplification of reference gene primers within the assay. To quantify the absolute abundance of each unique TCRbeta CDR3 rearrangement, sequence reads were collapsed and filtered. For each sample, productive Simpson clonality was calculated as the square root of Simpson's diversity index across productive rearrangements. TCRdb re-hosts the immuneACCESS table, in-frame sequences only. Its copies lack some clones; in the studies checked, an unresolved V gene accounts for under half of them, and the cause for the rest is not known. V and J calls and clone size are those listed in that table; D and trimming were worked out from the DNA. For this sample the table gives about 120,000 clones, of which 60% to 85% were detected only once. The top ten hold about 6.8% of the sample.

At least ten counts were recorded for this clone. Its antigen remains undetermined. The record has no base qualities; no much larger clone is one base away. The collaborating institutions used their own protocols to collect whole blood in K2EDTA tubes. For TCRbeta analysis, collaborators shipped samples as frozen whole blood, isolated PBMCs, or DNA extracted from either of those sample types. Taken from cysteine to phenylalanine, the CDR3 has 14 residues. Kept here is only the CDR3 DNA, which spans 42 bases and is read in frame from base 1. Trimming takes 4 bases from V and 1 base from J, and the germline ends sit 10 bases apart. Reading the germline V gene gives CDR1 SGHAT and CDR2 FQNNGV.

This sequence uses TRBV11-2 and TRBJ1-2; a weak D assignment points to TRBD1 (6 bases agree). The sequencing input was peripheral blood. This TCR was recovered from a man between 65 and 79 years old with acute or convalescent COVID-19. CDR3 sequence: CASSSLQGNYGYTF. The sequenced DNA: TGTGCCAGCAGCTCGCTACAGGGTAACTATGGCTACACCTTC.